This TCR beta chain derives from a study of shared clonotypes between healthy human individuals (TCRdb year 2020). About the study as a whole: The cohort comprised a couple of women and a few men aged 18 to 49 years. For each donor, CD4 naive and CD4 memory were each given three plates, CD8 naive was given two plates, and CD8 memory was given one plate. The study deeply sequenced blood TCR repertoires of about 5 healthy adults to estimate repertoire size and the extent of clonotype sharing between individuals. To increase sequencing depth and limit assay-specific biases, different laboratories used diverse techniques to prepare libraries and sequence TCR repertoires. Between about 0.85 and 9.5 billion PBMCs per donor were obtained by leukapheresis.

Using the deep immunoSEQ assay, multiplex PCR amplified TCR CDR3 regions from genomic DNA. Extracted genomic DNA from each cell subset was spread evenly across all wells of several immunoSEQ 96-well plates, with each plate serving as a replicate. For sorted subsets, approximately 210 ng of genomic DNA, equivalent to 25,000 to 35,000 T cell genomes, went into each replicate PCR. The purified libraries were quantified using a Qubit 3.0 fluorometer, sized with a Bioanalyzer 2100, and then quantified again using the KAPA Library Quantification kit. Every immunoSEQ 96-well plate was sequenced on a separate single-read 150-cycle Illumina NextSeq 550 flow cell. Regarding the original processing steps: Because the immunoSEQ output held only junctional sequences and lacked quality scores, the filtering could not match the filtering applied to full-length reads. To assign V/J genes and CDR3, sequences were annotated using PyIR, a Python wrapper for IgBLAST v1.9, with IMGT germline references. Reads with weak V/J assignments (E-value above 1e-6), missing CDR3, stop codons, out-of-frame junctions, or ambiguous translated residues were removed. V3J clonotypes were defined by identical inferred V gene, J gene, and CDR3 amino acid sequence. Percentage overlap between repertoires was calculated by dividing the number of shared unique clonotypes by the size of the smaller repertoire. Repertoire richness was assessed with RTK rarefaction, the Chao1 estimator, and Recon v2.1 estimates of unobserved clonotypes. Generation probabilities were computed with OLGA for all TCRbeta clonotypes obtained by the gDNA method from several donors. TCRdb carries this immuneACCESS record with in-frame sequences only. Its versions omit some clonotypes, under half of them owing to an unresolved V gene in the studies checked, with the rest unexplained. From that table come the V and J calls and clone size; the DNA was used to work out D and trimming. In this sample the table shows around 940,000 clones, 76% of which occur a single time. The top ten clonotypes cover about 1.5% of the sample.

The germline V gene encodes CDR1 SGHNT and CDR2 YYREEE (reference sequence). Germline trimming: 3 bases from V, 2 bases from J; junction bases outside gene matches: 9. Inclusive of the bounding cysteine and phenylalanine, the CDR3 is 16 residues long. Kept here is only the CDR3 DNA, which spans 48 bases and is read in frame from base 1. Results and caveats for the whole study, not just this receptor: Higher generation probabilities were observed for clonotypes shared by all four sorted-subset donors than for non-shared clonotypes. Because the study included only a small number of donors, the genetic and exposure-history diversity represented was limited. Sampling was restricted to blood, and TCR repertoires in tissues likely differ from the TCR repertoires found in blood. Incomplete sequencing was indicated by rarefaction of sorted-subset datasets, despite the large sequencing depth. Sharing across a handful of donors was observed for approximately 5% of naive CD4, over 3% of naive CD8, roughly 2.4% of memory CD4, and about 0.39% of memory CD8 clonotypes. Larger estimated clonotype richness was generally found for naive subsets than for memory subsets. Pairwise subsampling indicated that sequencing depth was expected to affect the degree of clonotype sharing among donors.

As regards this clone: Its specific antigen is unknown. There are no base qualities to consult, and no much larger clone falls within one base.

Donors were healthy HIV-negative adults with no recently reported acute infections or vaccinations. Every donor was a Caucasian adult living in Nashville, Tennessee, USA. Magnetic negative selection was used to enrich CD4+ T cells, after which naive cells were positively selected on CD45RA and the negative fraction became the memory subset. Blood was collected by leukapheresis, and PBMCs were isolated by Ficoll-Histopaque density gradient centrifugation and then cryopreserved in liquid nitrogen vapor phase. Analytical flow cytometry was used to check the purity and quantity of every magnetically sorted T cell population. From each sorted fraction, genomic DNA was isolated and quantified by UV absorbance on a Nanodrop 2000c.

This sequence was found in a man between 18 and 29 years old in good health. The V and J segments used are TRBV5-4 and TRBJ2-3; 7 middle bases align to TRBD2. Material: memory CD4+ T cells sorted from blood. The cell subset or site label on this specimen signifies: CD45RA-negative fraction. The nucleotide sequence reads TGTGCCAGCAGCTCCTCCCCCGGGACTATCACAGATACGCAGTATTTT. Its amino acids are CASSSSPGTITDTQYF.